This is a list of T cell receptor beta chains from one sample in a study of T-cell memory formation after mild COVID-19. TCRdb analysed the 5' RACE reads with MiXCR anew, one entry per CDR3 protein. The sample holds 350,000 to 450,000 distinct CDR3 sequences, 20% seen once. The specimen was PBMCs or a T cell subset sorted from them (not recorded which). These receptors were obtained from an adult woman who had mild COVID-19 (a few samples of this study predate the infection). Cell type and time point are not known. Both conserved end residues are part of each CDR3. Each record gives: D gene, clone size, J gene, V gene, CDR3 protein, CDR3 DNA. The D gene is left open where the match is weak. Size is stated for part of the rows, as once, few or many counts, or as a class when the clone is expanded.

>TRBD1|few|TRBJ1-2|TRBV27
CASSSQQGPPYGYTF
TGTGCCAGCAGTTCTCAACAGGGGCCCCCCTATGGCTACACCTTC
>TRBD2|many|TRBJ2-3|TRBV20-1
CSARDGTSDVADTQYF
TGCAGTGCTAGAGATGGTACTAGCGACGTGGCAGATACGCAGTATTTT
>-|-|TRBJ1-6|TRBV25-1
CASSDGKGPASPLHF
TGTGCCAGCAGTGACGGGAAGGGACCGGCTTCACCCCTCCACTTT
>TRBD1|few|TRBJ1-1|TRBV9
CASSVGQGGSRAFF
TGTGCCAGCAGCGTAGGACAGGGCGGGAGTCGAGCTTTCTTT
>-|-|TRBJ1-2|TRBV12-3/TRBV12-4
CASSLHTDNYGYTF
TGTGCCAGCAGTTTACATACAGATAACTATGGCTACACCTTC
>TRBD2|-|TRBJ2-1|TRBV6-5
CASSKIAGPIGHEQFF
TGTGCCAGCAGCAAGATAGCGGGACCCATAGGCCATGAGCAGTTCTTC
>TRBD1|once|TRBJ2-1|TRBV20-1
CSAQRGQNLNEQFF
TGCAGTGCCCAGAGGGGACAGAACCTAAATGAGCAGTTCTTC
>TRBD1|-|TRBJ1-1|TRBV6-1
CASGLQGANTEAFF
TGTGCCAGCGGCTTACAGGGGGCGAACACTGAAGCTTTCTTT
>-|-|TRBJ2-1|TRBV20-1
CSAPGGPGNEQFF
TGCAGTGCGCCCGGGGGACCCGGAAATGAGCAGTTCTTC
>TRBD2|few|TRBJ2-1|TRBV7-2
CASSRSGRVFDEQFF
TGTGCCAGCAGCCGTAGCGGGCGGGTGTTCGATGAGCAGTTCTTC
>TRBD2|few|TRBJ2-5|TRBV3-1
CASSQGAGGGETQYF
TGTGCCAGCAGCCAAGGGGCGGGGGGAGGAGAGACCCAGTACTTC
>TRBD1|-|TRBJ1-4|TRBV7-2
CASSRLGTGNEKLFF
TGTGCCAGCAGCCGTCTTGGGACAGGGAATGAAAAACTGTTTTTT
>TRBD1|-|TRBJ1-1|TRBV19
CASKGQGARYTEAFF
TGTGCCAGTAAGGGACAGGGGGCGAGGTACACTGAAGCTTTCTTT
>-|many|TRBJ2-7|TRBV12-3/TRBV12-4
CASSSPGAYEQYF
TGTGCCAGCAGTTCCCCAGGGGCCTACGAGCAGTACTTC
>TRBD1|-|TRBJ2-5|TRBV6-5
CASSSGQGEWETQYF
TGTGCCAGCAGTTCCGGACAGGGAGAGTGGGAGACCCAGTACTTC
>TRBD2|few|TRBJ2-7|TRBV3-1
CASSQGPLAGRVSYEQYF
TGTGCCAGCAGCCAGGGGCCTCTAGCGGGAAGGGTTTCCTACGAGCAGTACTTC
>-|few|TRBJ2-3|TRBV2
CASSELVGSTDTQYF
TGTGCCAGCAGTGAATTGGTCGGAAGCACAGATACGCAGTATTTT
>-|-|TRBJ1-4|TRBV7-8
CASAGGLNEKLFF
TGTGCCAGCGCTGGGGGACTTAATGAAAAACTGTTTTTT
>TRBD1|-|TRBJ1-1|TRBV7-8
CASIKTGSNKAFF
TGTGCCAGCATCAAGACAGGGTCCAACAAAGCTTTCTTT
>-|few|TRBJ2-1|TRBV29-1
CSVSLAEIGQFF
TGCAGCGTTAGCCTAGCAGAGATTGGGCAGTTCTTC
>-|few|TRBJ2-7|TRBV2
CASSEAGDPRTSEQYF
TGTGCCAGCAGTGAAGCCGGGGACCCACGGACTTCCGAGCAGTACTTC
>-|-|TRBJ2-5|TRBV18
CASSPRWWGAKRETQYF
TGTGCCAGCTCACCACGGTGGTGGGGGGCGAAGCGAGAGACCCAGTACTTC
>-|-|TRBJ1-5|TRBV12-3/TRBV12-4
CASSFRRAQPQHF
TGTGCCAGCAGTTTTCGCAGGGCTCAGCCCCAGCATTTT
>-|few|TRBJ1-4|TRBV30
CAWATNEKLFF
TGTGCCTGGGCCACTAATGAAAAACTGTTTTTT
>TRBD1|-|TRBJ2-5|TRBV12-3/TRBV12-4
CASSLIGTGRETQYF
TGTGCCAGCAGTTTAATAGGGACAGGGAGGGAGACCCAGTACTTC
>TRBD1|-|TRBJ2-7|TRBV24-1
CATSDTAGTAPYEQYF
TGTGCCACCAGTGATACCGCCGGGACAGCCCCCTACGAGCAGTACTTC
>-|few|TRBJ2-5|TRBV9
CASSVLGGSQETQYF
TGTGCCAGCAGCGTTCTGGGTGGCAGCCAAGAGACCCAGTACTTC
>TRBD1|-|TRBJ1-2|TRBV12-3/TRBV12-4
CASSPHRGQGSGYTF
TGTGCCAGCAGCCCTCATAGGGGACAGGGGTCGGGCTACACCTTC
>-|many|TRBJ2-1|TRBV7-2
CASSPSASYNEQFF
TGTGCCAGCAGCCCTAGCGCAAGTTACAATGAGCAGTTCTTC
>-|-|TRBJ2-3|TRBV27
CASSPVGSDTQYF
TGTGCCAGCAGTCCCGTGGGTTCGGATACGCAGTATTTT
>-|few|TRBJ2-7|TRBV15
CATSRGAASYEQYF
TGTGCCACCAGCAGAGGGGCGGCTTCCTACGAGCAGTACTTC
>-|-|TRBJ1-3|TRBV3-1
CASSSRIRSGNTIYF
TGTGCCAGCAGCTCGAGGATTCGCTCTGGAAACACCATATATTTT
>TRBD2|-|TRBJ2-1|TRBV20-1
CSAGSGGPNEQFF
TGCAGTGCCGGGAGCGGGGGACCCAATGAGCAGTTCTTC
>TRBD1|few|TRBJ1-6|TRBV18
CASSPSDRSNSPLHF
TGTGCCAGCTCACCATCGGACAGGTCAAATTCACCCCTCCACTTT
>TRBD2|-|TRBJ2-1|TRBV18
CASSPGLAGGRDEQFF
TGTGCCAGCTCACCGGGACTAGCGGGAGGTCGGGATGAGCAGTTCTTC
>-|-|TRBJ1-5|TRBV4-3
CASSQDLGGLRPQHF
TGCGCCAGCAGCCAAGATCTAGGAGGCCTGCGGCCCCAGCATTTT
>-|-|TRBJ1-1|TRBV24-1
CATSDFEIGYMNTEAFF
TGTGCCACCAGTGATTTTGAGATCGGGTACATGAACACTGAAGCTTTCTTT
>-|few|TRBJ1-3|TRBV5-5
CASSFVSLSGNTIYF
TGTGCCAGCAGCTTCGTCAGCCTCTCTGGAAACACCATATATTTT
>TRBD1|-|TRBJ2-1|TRBV7-7
CASSTTRQGIQFF
TGTGCCAGCAGTACTACAAGACAGGGGATTCAGTTCTTC
>TRBD1|-|TRBJ1-2|TRBV5-1
CASSPSADRGISGYTF
TGCGCCAGCAGCCCCAGCGCGGACAGGGGAATCAGTGGCTACACCTTC
>TRBD2|few|TRBJ2-1|TRBV9
CASSVQSGSSYEQFF
TGTGCCAGCAGCGTACAAAGCGGGAGCTCATATGAGCAGTTCTTC
>-|once|TRBJ1-2|TRBV4-1
CASSHGPYGYTF
TGCGCCAGCAGCCATGGGCCCTATGGCTACACCTTC
>TRBD2|-|TRBJ2-1|TRBV20-1
CSARWPSGSNEQFF
TGCAGTGCTAGATGGCCTAGCGGGAGTAATGAGCAGTTCTTC
>TRBD2|-|TRBJ2-1|TRBV20-1
CSARDGTSGSYNEQFF
TGCAGTGCTAGAGATGGGACTAGCGGATCCTACAATGAGCAGTTCTTC
>-|-|TRBJ2-3|TRBV24-1
CATSWTSTDTQYF
TGTGCCACCAGTTGGACCAGCACAGATACGCAGTATTTT
>-|-|TRBJ1-2|TRBV5-5
CASSPQPDRPFYGYTF
TGTGCCAGCAGCCCCCAACCCGACAGGCCTTTCTATGGCTACACCTTC
>-|many|TRBJ2-7|TRBV29-1
CSVSGGGSSYEQYF
TGCAGCGTTTCCGGGGGCGGAAGCTCCTACGAGCAGTACTTC
>TRBD2|-|TRBJ2-1|TRBV5-1
CASSLALAEYNEQFF
TGCGCCAGCAGCTTGGCACTAGCGGAATACAATGAGCAGTTCTTC
>-|-|TRBJ2-7|TRBV7-2
CASSMAYEQYF
TGTGCCAGCAGCATGGCCTACGAGCAGTACTTC
>TRBD1|-|TRBJ1-1|TRBV29-1
CSVVGQGREAFF
TGCAGCGTCGTGGGACAGGGGCGAGAAGCTTTCTTT
>-|few|TRBJ2-5|TRBV3-1
CASSQGWRDQETQYF
TGTGCCAGCAGCCAAGGTTGGAGGGACCAAGAGACCCAGTACTTC
>-|few|TRBJ1-5|TRBV4-1
CASSQDPAPVGPQHF
TGCGCCAGCAGCCAAGATCCAGCCCCGGTTGGGCCCCAGCATTTT